The sequence of this T cell receptor (beta chain) was determined in a study of blood T cell repertoires in COVID-19. Study details: T cells, B-cell-depleted T cells, or PBMCs supplied cDNA or gDNA.

This clone was counted only a few times. Authors' data handling: Counts of nucleated cells, estimated from reference gene primer amplification, were obtained. Assay used: immunoSEQ multiplex PCR; TCRdb lists only in-frame clones, some missing. From that table come the V and J calls and clone size; the DNA was used to work out D and trimming. Of roughly 90,000 clones in the sample, about 91% were seen once. This clonotype was obtained from a woman of 80 years or more with active COVID-19. Sequenced sample: peripheral blood.

CDR3 nucleotides: TGTGCCAGGCTTACGGGGAGTAACAAATATGGCTACACCTTC. It encodes CARLTGSNKYGYTF. The rearrangement joins TRBV6-5 to TRBJ1-2; D remains unclear. Per germline, CDR1 MNHEY and CDR2 SVGAGI. The germline V and J ends were trimmed by 9 bases and 5 bases, with 19 bases remaining between them. The CDR3 sequence is 14 residues long.